The clone carrying this TCR beta chain was found a few times. Its antigen remains unidentified. No cell fractionation was done, so the repertoire covers all unsorted peripheral blood T cells. Ten uninfected healthy donors were sampled as controls, four sampled twice approximately 13 weeks apart. CDR3 length: 12 amino acids. Between the trimmed V and J ends, which lost 7 bases and 5 bases, there was a span of 9 bases. Germline loops: CDR1 MNHNS, CDR2 SASEGT. The sample originates from a study of HIV-infected patients and healthy controls. The study, taken as a whole, reports: Mean usage of eight alpha and eight beta V genes differed significantly in HIV-infected patients versus controls. In healthy controls, MAIT alpha CDR3s were common; in HIV+ repertoires, severely depleted.

cDNA was made from around 0.5 ug RNA using alpha and beta constant primers. Each of the alpha and beta chains got its own library through chain-specific third strand synthesis with indices. TCRdb called the 5' RACE reads again in MiXCR, with one record for every CDR3 protein. The sample has about 18,000 distinct CDR3 sequences, about 9.4% seen once. The chain is built from TRBV6-1 and TRBJ2-1; TRBD2 is a possible D gene (5 bases). The sequenced sample consisted of blood. The sequence was collected from an adult in good health. CDR3 nucleotides: TGTGCCAGCATGGGAGATGACAATGAGCAGTTCTTC. Protein product: CASMGDDNEQFF.